A selection of T cell receptor beta chains follows, all from one sample in a study of blood T cell repertoires in COVID-19. Assay: immunoSEQ multiplex PCR; the TCRdb copy retains only in-frame clones and omits some. The sample lists 500,000 to 600,000 clones, less than 90% seen once, with roughly 7.4% in the top ten. Material for sequencing was peripheral blood. The receptors stem from a woman aged 50 to 60 with COVID-19, enrolled during active disease. Each CDR3 is given with its conserved first and last residue. Each record gives: D gene, clone size, V gene, J gene, CDR3 protein, CDR3 DNA. The D gene is left open where the match is weak. Clone sizes are given selectively: once, few, many, or a class where the clone is expanded.

d_gene: TRBD2
abundance: -
v_gene: TRBV4-1
j_gene: TRBJ2-5
CDR3aa: CASSQVGRGAGRETQYF
CDR3nt: TGCGCCAGCAGCCAAGTCGGGAGGGGGGCCGGGAGAGAGACCCAGTACTTC

d_gene: -
abundance: -
v_gene: TRBV12-3/TRBV12-4
j_gene: TRBJ1-1
CDR3aa: CASSFGGFKAFF
CDR3nt: TGTGCCAGCAGTTTCGGCGGTTTTAAAGCTTTCTTT

d_gene: -
abundance: -
v_gene: TRBV5-4
j_gene: TRBJ1-4
CDR3aa: CASRYGGGEGKLFF
CDR3nt: TGTGCCAGCAGATACGGAGGGGGGGAGGGAAAACTGTTTTTT

d_gene: -
abundance: -
v_gene: TRBV14
j_gene: TRBJ1-1
CDR3aa: CASSLIVGANEAFF
CDR3nt: TGTGCCAGCAGCTTAATCGTGGGGGCGAATGAAGCTTTCTTT

d_gene: TRBD1
abundance: -
v_gene: TRBV28
j_gene: TRBJ2-7
CDR3aa: CASSKRTGGYEQYF
CDR3nt: TGTGCCAGCAGTAAACGGACAGGGGGATACGAGCAGTACTTC

d_gene: -
abundance: -
v_gene: TRBV7-2
j_gene: TRBJ1-1
CDR3aa: CASSFRSAEAFF
CDR3nt: TGTGCCAGCAGCTTTAGAAGCGCTGAAGCTTTCTTT

d_gene: -
abundance: -
v_gene: TRBV11-2
j_gene: TRBJ2-3
CDR3aa: CASSLEGSWGGLSRDTQYF
CDR3nt: TGTGCCAGCAGCTTAGAGGGTTCGTGGGGAGGCCTAAGTAGAGATACGCAGTATTTT

d_gene: -
abundance: -
v_gene: TRBV28
j_gene: TRBJ1-2
CDR3aa: CASNGLFNYGYTF
CDR3nt: TGTGCCAGCAACGGACTGTTTAACTATGGCTACACCTTC

d_gene: -
abundance: -
v_gene: TRBV29-1
j_gene: TRBJ2-7
CDR3aa: CSVGTGYEQYF
CDR3nt: TGCAGCGTGGGAACAGGCTACGAGCAGTACTTC

d_gene: -
abundance: -
v_gene: TRBV20-1
j_gene: TRBJ2-5
CDR3aa: CSASLRWGVGETQYF
CDR3nt: TGCAGTGCTAGTCTCCGCTGGGGGGTTGGGGAGACCCAGTACTTC

d_gene: -
abundance: -
v_gene: TRBV6-5
j_gene: TRBJ1-6
CDR3aa: CASSLLGGTLHF
CDR3nt: TGTGCCAGCAGTCTGCTCGGGGGAACCCTCCACTTT

d_gene: TRBD1
abundance: -
v_gene: TRBV28
j_gene: TRBJ1-1
CDR3aa: CASSYGDRALTEAFF
CDR3nt: TGTGCCAGCAGTTACGGTGACAGGGCACTCACTGAAGCTTTCTTT

d_gene: TRBD1
abundance: once
v_gene: TRBV29-1
j_gene: TRBJ2-6
CDR3aa: CSVGTGGSGANVLTF
CDR3nt: TGCAGCGTTGGGACAGGGGGCTCTGGGGCCAACGTCCTGACTTTC

d_gene: -
abundance: -
v_gene: TRBV9
j_gene: TRBJ1-1
CDR3aa: CASSVVRQPQGAFF
CDR3nt: TGTGCCAGCAGCGTAGTCCGGCAGCCCCAGGGGGCTTTCTTT

d_gene: TRBD1
abundance: -
v_gene: TRBV6-1
j_gene: TRBJ1-6
CDR3aa: CASSEVGGADSPLHF
CDR3nt: TGTGCCAGCAGTGAAGTAGGGGGCGCAGATTCACCCCTCCACTTT

d_gene: TRBD1
abundance: -
v_gene: TRBV7-6
j_gene: TRBJ2-2
CDR3aa: CASSSDRASGELFF
CDR3nt: TGTGCCAGCAGCTCGGACAGGGCCTCCGGGGAGCTGTTTTTT

d_gene: -
abundance: -
v_gene: TRBV19
j_gene: TRBJ1-2
CDR3aa: CASSIVSRAGGYTF
CDR3nt: TGTGCCAGTAGTATCGTGTCCCGAGCGGGGGGCTACACCTTC

d_gene: TRBD2
abundance: -
v_gene: TRBV5-4
j_gene: TRBJ2-2
CDR3aa: CASSRAGGSTGELFF
CDR3nt: TGTGCCAGCAGTAGGGCGGGGGGTTCCACCGGGGAGCTGTTTTTT

d_gene: -
abundance: -
v_gene: TRBV28
j_gene: TRBJ2-6
CDR3aa: CASSLTDSNSGANVLTF
CDR3nt: TGTGCCAGCAGCCTCACGGACTCTAACTCTGGGGCCAACGTCCTGACTTTC

d_gene: -
abundance: -
v_gene: TRBV24-1
j_gene: TRBJ2-3
CDR3aa: CATSDPSGDTQYF
CDR3nt: TGTGCCACCAGTGATCCGTCGGGAGATACGCAGTATTTT

d_gene: -
abundance: -
v_gene: TRBV27
j_gene: TRBJ2-3
CDR3aa: CASSSYSDTQYF
CDR3nt: TGTGCCAGCAGTTCTTACTCGGATACGCAGTATTTT

d_gene: -
abundance: -
v_gene: TRBV6-5
j_gene: TRBJ2-3
CDR3aa: CASSLDRSTDTQYF
CDR3nt: TGTGCCAGCAGTTTAGACAGAAGCACAGATACGCAGTATTTT

d_gene: -
abundance: -
v_gene: TRBV5-1
j_gene: TRBJ1-1
CDR3aa: CASSSQGGGAEAFF
CDR3nt: TGCGCCAGCAGCTCGCAGGGCGGCGGGGCTGAAGCTTTCTTT

d_gene: -
abundance: -
v_gene: TRBV12-3/TRBV12-4
j_gene: TRBJ1-2
CDR3aa: CASTHPTGYGYTF
CDR3nt: TGTGCCAGCACCCACCCGACGGGGTATGGCTACACCTTC

d_gene: -
abundance: once
v_gene: TRBV7-8
j_gene: TRBJ2-7
CDR3aa: CASSLGRPYEQYF
CDR3nt: TGTGCCAGCAGCTTAGGGCGGCCCTACGAGCAGTACTTC